This T cell receptor (beta chain) was recorded in a study of long-term antiretroviral therapy in people with HIV (dated 2022 in TCRdb). For the wider study: Collection of the earliest samples took place about a decade ahead of the 2015 WHO recommendation for immediate ART, at a time when ART was typically delayed until CD4 counts fell. This retrospective serial study examined whether starting ART and sustained HIV suppression were associated with changes in the composition and diversity of the TRB repertoire in peripheral blood. The cohort contributed fewer than 200 cryopreserved PBMC samples from 30 to 35 adults with confirmed HIV infection, collected serially over a mean of approximately six years (range 1-12). Among the 30 or so participants with HIV, approximately 10 were female. No cross-contamination during QIAcube processing was seen in test extractions of a monoclonal T-cell line run alongside 30 to 35 polyclonal samples.

Sequencing of the TRB variable region was done with the immunoSEQ hsTCRB v3.0 assay at survey level resolution. The target sequencing depth for TRB was about 40,000-55,000 T-cell genomes per sample. An Illumina MiSeq with a v3 150-cycle kit was used to sequence the pooled TRB libraries. Per the authors' processing: Repertoire analysis was performed in R inside a reproducible Nextflow workflow that covered QC, data transformation and analysis. LymphoSeq2, an R package for exploring AIRR-Seq data, was used to implement custom analyses. After excluding several samples that yielded fewer than 5000 total TRB sequences, approximately 180 HIV repertoires remained for analysis. Among the roughly 180 retained HIV repertoires, 55 to 65 were collected before ART initiation and some 130 after ART initiation. Each repertoire was downsampled to 5000 TRB nucleotide sequences, and summary statistics were averaged across 100 downsampling iterations. The analysis kept only TRB sequences whose CDR3 regions were at least seven amino acids long. Diversity was measured with a Shannon entropy-derived clonality score and the Gini coefficient. In the repertoire networks, any two of the top 5000 CDR3 amino acid sequences were linked whenever the two sequences differed by an edit distance of one. GLIPH2 predicted antigen specificity groups and MHC restriction for TRB CDR3 amino acid sequences. To flag known CMV, EBV, HIV or tissue antigen associations, CDR3 amino acid sequences were matched against VDJdb and McPAS-TCR. Pre-ART, post-ART and control groups were compared with Wilcoxon signed-rank tests and Holm-Bonferroni correction. This immuneACCESS table, as held by TCRdb, lists in-frame sequences with V and J called but not all clones. Of the missing ones, under half trace to an unresolved V gene in checked studies; the others have no known cause. V and J calls plus clone size are reproduced from that table; the DNA served to infer D and trimming. The sample table contains about 21,000 clones; only one count was recorded for more than 70% of them. Approximately 4.6% of the sample goes to the ten largest clones.

Relative to germline, V is 2 bases shorter and J is 5 bases shorter, with 4 bases between their ends. Its CDR3 holds 11 amino acids, cysteine through phenylalanine. Just the 33-base CDR3 DNA is kept, in frame starting at base 1. Taken from the germline V gene, the CDR1 and CDR2 loops are SGHAT and FQNNGV. To be included, a participant needed at least one PBMC sample from before ART initiation plus at least two post-ART samples. All participants with HIV were treated in the United States of America. Before DNA extraction, cryopreserved samples of about 1-10 million PBMC were thawed and washed. At the time of the earliest PBMC sample, participants with HIV were aged between roughly 23 and 60 years. PBMC samples from each participant spanned 1-4 timepoints before ART initiation and 2-8 timepoints after ART initiation, with a median of 7 samples. For every participant, serial HIV viral load, CD4+ T-cell count, ART history and demographic data were obtained. Genomic DNA was extracted from unsorted PBMC with a Qiagen kit on a QIAcube, with processing performed in batches of 12 samples.

The investigation overall reported the following: Expanded TRB clones identified before ART initiation dominated the repertoire at all time points, although this dominance fluctuated and declined in many PLHIV after ART. The samples were dated from the mid-2000s to the late 2010s, and the ART regimens that were used may be less effective than current ART regimens. Narrower CDR3 length ranges were observed in HIV repertoires than in controls, and an antigen-experienced repertoire with only a slight naive shift after ART was suggested by the network structure. Starting ART was linked to a significant rise in TRB diversity, yet even after long-term ART the diversity remained significantly lower than in transplant donor controls. Limited PBMC availability meant only the TCR beta chain was sequenced, without alpha chain pairing. Unsorted PBMC were profiled instead of sorted CD4+ and CD8+ T cells because pre-ART samples had limited cell numbers. Inferences about post-ART repertoire changes are limited because no data were available on ART adherence, viral resistance or therapy changes.

To note about this clone: Its specific antigen is unknown. No base quality values were provided; no much bigger clone lies one nucleotide off.

The rearrangement combines TRBV11-2 with TRBJ2-7; the D gene cannot be resolved reliably. The sample consisted of unsorted PBMCs, taken 1.3 years after starting antiretroviral therapy. The TCR sequence derives from a man aged 55-75 years with HIV. Here the CDR3 is given as CASSLWDEQYF. The sequenced DNA is TGTGCCAGCAGCTTATGGGACGAGCAGTACTTC.